The TCR beta chain described here comes from a study of T-cell memory formation after mild COVID-19. TCRdb re-derived calls from the 5' RACE reads in MiXCR, one entry per CDR3 protein. The profile shows hundreds of thousands of distinct CDR3 sequences, roughly 18% of them singletons. The receptor comes from a young man who had mild COVID-19 (a few samples of this study predate the infection). Cell type and time point are not known. Sample: PBMCs or a T cell subset sorted from them (not recorded which).

CDR3 nucleotide sequence: TGTGCCTGGAGTGGCGGGGGAGAGCAGTTCTTC. This sequence encodes CAWSGGGEQFF. This chain joins TRBV30 and TRBJ2-1, with 7 bases matching TRBD2. The CDR3 contains 11 residues. The germline CDR1 and CDR2 sequences are GTSNPN and SVGIG (reference sequence). With 1 base clipped from V and 10 bases from J, the junction kept 1 base outside the gene matches.